Presented here are 24 T cell receptor beta chains from one specimen sequenced in a study of CD8+ T cells in alopecia areata. The treatment here: oral pan-JAK inhibitor, 5-10 mg twice daily. cDNA prepared by RNA extraction and subsequent reverse transcription served as the template for sequencing. Measured with immunoSEQ multiplex PCR; TCRdb has only the in-frame clones, and not every one. The table has about 60,000 clones, around 45% seen once. This specimen consisted of CD8+ T cells sorted from blood, obtained at approximately week 39, from a patient treated with tofacitinib. The receptor source for this set is a human donor with alopecia areata.

This clone has only a few counts. This sequence joins TRBV11-2 and TRBJ1-2; weak D call: TRBD1 (6 bases). Between the trimmed V and J ends, which lost 7 bases and 6 bases, there was a span of 15 bases. Germline CDR1 and CDR2: SGHAT and FQNNGV. The CDR3 runs to 13 residues. CDR3 DNA: TGTGCCAGCAACACCTTGAGGGGGGATGGCTACACCTTC. Its translation is CASNTLRGDGYTF.

This clone was seen a few times. V and J are TRBV9 and TRBJ1-1, with 7 bases aligning to TRBD1. The CDR3 extends over 14 amino acids. Germline CDR1 is SGDLS and CDR2 is YYNGEE. V trimming: 3 bases; J trimming: 7 bases; junction bases outside the gene matches: 9. CDR3 nucleotides: TGTGCCAGCAGCGCACAGGGGCACATCGATGAAGCTTTCTTT. Protein: CASSAQGHIDEAFF.

The chain is built from TRBV7-9 and TRBJ2-7; TRBD1 is a possible D gene (6 bases). V was pared by 5 bases and J by 4 bases, with 12 bases between. Germline V lookup: CDR1 SEHNR, CDR2 FQNEAQ (reference sequence). This CDR3 is built from 13 residues. Here the CDR3 DNA reads TGTGCCAGCAGCCTAGGGACAAGATACGAGCAGTACTTC. This sequence encodes CASSLGTRYEQYF.

This clone appeared a few times. The V gene is TRBV13, the J gene TRBJ2-5, with 7 bases fitting TRBD1. The CDR3 has 15 residues. Germline V gene sequence: CDR1 PRHDT, CDR2 FYEKMQ (reference sequence). J was trimmed by 2 bases and V by 5 bases; bases with no gene match: 8. The CDR3 nucleotides read TGTGCCAGCAGCGCCCGGGACAGCACTCAAGAGACCCAGTACTTC. Its translation: CASSARDSTQETQYF. Full variable domain (rest looked up from reference TRBV13 and TRBJ2-5): AAGVIQSPRHLIKEKRETATLKCYPIPRHDTVYWYQQGPGQDPQFLISFYEKMQSDKGSIPDRFSAQQFSDYHSELNMSSLELGDSALYFCASSARDSTQETQYFGPGTRLLVL.

This clone was counted between two and nine times. The chain has TRBV7-9 and TRBJ2-7; 12 bases line up with TRBD1. V trimming: 1 base; J trimming: 5 bases; junction bases outside the gene matches: 6. Germline V gives CDR1 SEHNR, CDR2 FQNEAQ (reference sequence). The CDR3 sequence is 16 residues long. This CDR3 reads CASSLDFGTGGDEQYF. The CDR3 DNA reads TGTGCCAGCAGCTTAGATTTTGGGACAGGGGGCGACGAGCAGTACTTC.

The J gene is TRBJ1-3, the V gene TRBV30, with TRBD1 as a possible D gene (5 bases). CDR3 length equals 12 residues. The germline CDR1 and CDR2 sequences are GTSNPN and SVGIG (reference sequence). The V end lost 6 bases, the J end lost 5 bases, and 11 bases lay between the germline ends. The CDR3 sequence is CACWGVRNTIYF. The CDR3 region has the DNA TGTGCCTGTTGGGGGGTACGAAACACCATATATTTT.

V and J are TRBV27 and TRBJ2-7, with 12 bases that match TRBD1. The CDR3 has 14 amino acids. V trimming: 5 bases; J trimming: 6 bases; junction bases outside the gene matches: 5. Germline loops: CDR1 MNHEY, CDR2 SMNVEV (reference sequence). CDR3 residues: CASSLGTGGPEQYF. The CDR3 coding sequence is TGTGCCAGCAGTCTCGGGACAGGGGGCCCCGAGCAGTACTTC.

This rearrangement joins TRBV27 to TRBJ2-3, with 7 bases matching TRBD2. The CDR3 runs to 14 residues. CDR1 is MNHEY, CDR2 SMNVEV, per germline (reference sequence). After removal of 6 bases from V and 4 bases from J, the junction contained 7 bases not matched to a gene. The CDR3 here is CASRSGGRADTQYF. Written as DNA, the CDR3 is TGTGCCAGCAGGTCGGGAGGCCGGGCAGATACGCAGTATTTT.

The rearrangement uses TRBV7-9 and TRBJ2-3, with TRBD2 identical over 11 bases. This CDR3 region has 17 residues. From germline, CDR1 is SEHNR and CDR2 FQNEAQ (reference sequence). V dropped 4 bases and J dropped 1; count of bases not matched to a gene: 7. The DNA of the CDR3 is TGTGCCAGCAGCTCGCCAACACTAGCGGGAGGCACAGATACGCAGTATTTT. Translating gives CASSSPTLAGGTDTQYF.

This clone was counted between two and nine times. This sequence joins TRBV29-1 and TRBJ1-2; D remains unclear. There are 13 residues in the CDR3. The ends were cut back, 6 bases at V and 2 bases at J, with 13 bases in the middle. In germline, CDR1 is SQVTM, CDR2 ANQGSEA. Written as DNA, the CDR3 is TGCAGCGTAGTACATAACAGCAACTATGGCTACACCTTC. Protein: CSVVHNSNYGYTF.

As DNA, the CDR3 is TGCGCCAGCAGCCAACAAGTTAGGTGGCTAGCGGACTACGAGCAGTACTTC. Protein product: CASSQQVRWLADYEQYF. The rearrangement links TRBV4-1 to TRBJ2-7; 7 nucleotides line up with TRBD2. CDR1 MGHRA and CDR2 YSYEKL come from the germline V gene. The CDR3 totals 17 residues. V lost 2 bases to trimming and J lost 3 bases; unmatched junction nucleotides: 13.

The rearrangement joins TRBV21-1 to TRBJ1-2. TRBV21-1 counts as a pseudogene. The CDR3 is made up of 12 amino acids. CDR3 amino acids: CAPMRVGVGYTF. Here the CDR3 DNA reads TGTGCCCCCATGAGGGTCGGGGTTGGCTACACCTTC.

This rearrangement joins TRBV11-2 to TRBJ2-7; no reliable D call. The CDR3 spans 13 residues. Germline V CDR1 and CDR2: SGHAT, FQNNGV. The V gene lost 5 bases and the J gene lost 5 bases, with 13 bases spanning the gap. The CDR3 DNA reads as TGTGCCAGCAGCATGGCCGGAATCCACGAGCAGTACTTC. It codes for CASSMAGIHEQYF.

This clone appeared a few times. The chain carries TRBV27 and TRBJ2-5; D is ambiguous. Deletions cut 6 bases from V and 5 bases from J, with 13 bases between. This CDR3 region has 13 residues. Germline-derived CDR1 and CDR2 are MNHEY and SMNVEV (reference sequence). For the CDR3, the DNA is TGTGCCAGCAGCCCTCTTAAACGGGAGACCCAGTACTTC. Its translation is CASSPLKRETQYF.

In this sample, this clone turned up a few times. This chain links TRBV4-2 with TRBJ2-4; D perhaps matches TRBD2 (6 bases). In germline, CDR1 is LGHNA, CDR2 YNFKEQ. The CDR3 consists of 16 residues. Trimming removed 0 bases at V and 0 bases at J, with 9 bases between. The CDR3 reads CASSQEVAEAKNIQYF. CDR3 nucleotide sequence: TGTGCCAGCAGCCAAGAGGTAGCGGAAGCCAAAAACATTCAGTACTTC.

This sequence joins TRBV7-9 and TRBJ2-7, with D possibly TRBD1 on 6 matching bases. CDR3 length: 13 residues. V was cut by 5 bases and J by 1 base, with 9 bases left in between. Looked up from germline, CDR1 is SEHNR and CDR2 is FQNEAQ (reference sequence). CDR3 sequence reads: CASSTTGSYEQYF. CDR3 nucleotide sequence: TGTGCCAGCAGCACCACAGGGTCCTACGAGCAGTACTTC.

This clone was seen a few times. The V and J genes are TRBV29-1 and TRBJ2-5; 11 bases map to TRBD2. The J segment lost 0 bases and the V segment lost 2 bases, leaving 5 bases of the junction unmatched. The CDR3 is made up of 16 amino acids. The germline CDR1 and CDR2 sequences are SQVTM and ANQGSEA. The CDR3, as DNA: TGCAGCGTTGAAAAGGGGGGACTAGCGGACCAAGAGACCCAGTACTTC. Its translation: CSVEKGGLADQETQYF.

The gene calls are TRBV29-1 and TRBJ2-7; possible D gene TRBD1, 6 bases. Germline CDR1 SQVTM, CDR2 ANQGSEA. The CDR3 spans 13 residues. Deletions cut 7 bases from V and 0 bases from J, with 13 bases between. The CDR3 DNA is TGCAGCGCAACGGACAGTGCCTCCTACGAGCAGTACTTC. It yields the protein CSATDSASYEQYF.

The gene calls are TRBV9 and TRBJ1-2, with D perhaps matching TRBD1 (6 bases). With 3 bases removed from V and 8 bases from J, the gap between germline ends came to 20 bases. The CDR3 runs to 15 residues. In germline, CDR1 is SGDLS, CDR2 YYNGEE. In nucleotides, the CDR3 is TGTGCCAGCAGCGCCTCATATGACAGGATACGGGGCTACACCTTC. The encoded protein is CASSASYDRIRGYTF.

J is TRBJ2-5 and V is TRBV5-1; 15 positions match TRBD2. Trimming at V came to 5 bases and at J to 3 bases, leaving 11 bases not matched to a gene. CDR3 length: 18 amino acids. Germline CDR1 SGHRS, CDR2 YFSETQ. The CDR3 protein is CASSGPGLAGGPEETQYF. The CDR3, as DNA: TGCGCCAGCAGTGGCCCCGGACTAGCGGGAGGGCCCGAAGAGACCCAGTACTTC.

This clone was seen more than once but under ten times. The gene calls are TRBV5-1 and TRBJ1-5; D possibly corresponds to TRBD1 (5 bases). CDR3 length equals 13 residues. From germline, CDR1 is SGHRS and CDR2 YFSETQ. Trimming pared 2 bases from V and 6 bases from J, leaving 9 bases between. The CDR3 DNA is TGCGCCAGCAGCTTAAGGGGCAGTCAGCCCCAGCATTTT. Its translation: CASSLRGSQPQHF. The full variable domain, rest sourced from reference TRBV5-1 and TRBJ1-5, is KAGVTQTPRYLIKTRGQQVTLSCSPISGHRSVSWYQQTPGQGLQFLFEYFSETQRNKGNFPGRFSGRQFSNSRSEMNVSTLELGDSALYLCASSLRGSQPQHFGDGTRLSIL.

The V call is TRBV6-1, the J call TRBJ2-7, with D perhaps given as TRBD1 or TRBD2 (5 bases each). The germline gives CDR1 MNHNS, CDR2 SASEGT. The CDR3 is 14 residues long. V lost 5 bases, J lost 0 bases, and 11 bases lay in between. In nucleotides, the CDR3 is TGTGCCAGCAGTAGGGACGAAAGCTCCTACGAGCAGTACTTC. This gives the protein CASSRDESSYEQYF.

V is TRBV11-2 and J is TRBJ2-7; the D is unclear. There are 14 residues in the CDR3. Looked up from germline, CDR1 is SGHAT and CDR2 is FQNNGV. The ends were cut back, 5 bases at V and 3 bases at J, with 14 bases in the middle. This chain's CDR3 is CASSPSVGYYEQYF. The CDR3 DNA reads TGTGCCAGCAGCCCATCGGTAGGTTACTACGAGCAGTACTTC.

This chain connects TRBV6-5 to TRBJ1-1; a possible D gene is TRBD1 (6 bases). This CDR3 region has 15 residues. The germline gives CDR1 MNHEY, CDR2 SVGAGI. The V end lost 6 bases, the J end lost 3 bases, and 17 bases lay between the germline ends. This chain's CDR3 is CASSPRGLPDTEAFF. The CDR3 DNA follows: TGTGCCAGCAGCCCACGGGGGCTTCCCGACACTGAAGCTTTCTTT.